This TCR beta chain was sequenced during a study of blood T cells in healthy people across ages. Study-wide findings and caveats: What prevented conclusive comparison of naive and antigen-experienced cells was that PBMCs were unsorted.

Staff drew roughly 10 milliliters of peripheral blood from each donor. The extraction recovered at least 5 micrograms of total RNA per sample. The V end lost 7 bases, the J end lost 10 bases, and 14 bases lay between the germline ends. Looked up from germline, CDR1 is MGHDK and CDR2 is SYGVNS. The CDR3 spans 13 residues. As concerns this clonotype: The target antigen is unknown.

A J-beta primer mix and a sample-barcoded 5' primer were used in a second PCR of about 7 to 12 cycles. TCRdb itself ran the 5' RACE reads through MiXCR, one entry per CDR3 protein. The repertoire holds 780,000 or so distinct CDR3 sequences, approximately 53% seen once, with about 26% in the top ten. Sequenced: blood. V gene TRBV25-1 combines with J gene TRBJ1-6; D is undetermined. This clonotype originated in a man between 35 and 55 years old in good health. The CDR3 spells CASNDLPRSPLHF. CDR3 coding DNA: TGTGCCAGCAACGATCTACCCCGATCACCCCTCCACTTT.